The T cell receptor (beta chain) under discussion was sequenced for a study of blood T cell repertoires in COVID-19. Authors' data handling: Reference gene primer amplification gave nucleated cell count estimates. Assay: immunoSEQ multiplex PCR; the TCRdb copy retains only in-frame clones and omits some. V and J calls and clone size come straight from that table; D and trimming were deduced from the DNA. The sample shows fewer than 35,000 clones, roughly nine tenths of them seen only once. Germline V gene sequence: CDR1 SGHTA, CDR2 FQGNSA. V lost 5 bases, J lost 2 bases, and 3 bases stayed unmatched. CDR3 length: 13 residues.

The chain employs TRBV7-2 and TRBJ2-7; 7 positions match TRBD2. Sequencing was carried out using peripheral blood. The source is a man aged 65 to 85 with active or convalescent COVID-19. The CDR3 loop reads CASSRGRAYEQYF. CDR3 coding DNA: TGTGCCAGCAGCCGAGGGAGGGCCTACGAGCAGTACTTC.